Listed below are T cell receptor beta chains from one sample, sequenced in a study of T cells in Graves' hyperthyroidism and ophthalmopathy. TCRdb passed the multiplex PCR reads through MiXCR, listing each CDR3 protein once. The table includes about 380,000 distinct CDR3 sequences, 18% detected once. Sequenced: blood. The source is a man aged 18 to 30 with Graves' ophthalmopathy. Each CDR3 is given with its conserved first and last residue. Each record gives: V gene, D gene, clone size, J gene, CDR3 DNA, CDR3 protein. A D gene is named only where the DNA matches it firmly. Clone size is not always given. Where it is, it says once, few, many or a class for expanded clones.

V: TRBV7-2; D: TRBD1; size: many; J: TRBJ2-3; DNA: TGTGCCAGCAGCCTTAGCCTCCGGGACAGGGGTACAGATACGCAGTATTTT; CDR3: CASSLSLRDRGTDTQYF
V: TRBV27; D: TRBD1; size: .; J: TRBJ2-3; DNA: TGTGCCAGCAGTTTAAGGGCCGAAAACAGGGGGCGCACAGATACGCAGTATTTT; CDR3: CASSLRAENRGRTDTQYF
V: TRBV20-1; D: .; size: many; J: TRBJ2-5; DNA: TGCAGTGCTAGTGGGGGCCAAGAGACCCAGTACTTC; CDR3: CSASGGQETQYF
V: TRBV15; D: .; size: .; J: TRBJ1-3; DNA: TGTGCCACCAGCAGAGATTATCCCAACCTCTCCTCTGGAAACACCATATATTTT; CDR3: CATSRDYPNLSSGNTIYF
V: TRBV12-3/TRBV12-4; D: .; size: many; J: TRBJ1-2; DNA: TGTGCCAGCAGTTTAGCCGTATCCAACTATGGCTACACCTTC; CDR3: CASSLAVSNYGYTF
V: TRBV4-1; D: .; size: .; J: TRBJ2-1; DNA: TGCGCCAGCAGCCAACCCCCAGCTCCAGGGGAGTCCTACAATGAGCAGTTCTTC; CDR3: CASSQPPAPGESYNEQFF
V: TRBV5-1; D: TRBD2; size: many; J: TRBJ2-1; DNA: TGCGCCAGCAGCTTGGTCGACCCCAGCGGGGGGGCAAATGAGCAGTTCTTC; CDR3: CASSLVDPSGGANEQFF
V: TRBV20-1; D: .; size: .; J: TRBJ2-2; DNA: TGCAGTGCTAGAGATCCACGGGGGGCGGTTTCCGGGGAGCTGTTTTTT; CDR3: CSARDPRGAVSGELFF
V: TRBV9; D: TRBD2; size: .; J: TRBJ2-1; DNA: TGTGCCAGCAGCATATCAACCGGGACTAGCGGGGGGCGGGGTGAGCAGTTCTTC; CDR3: CASSISTGTSGGRGEQFF
V: TRBV29-1; D: TRBD1; size: .; J: TRBJ2-1; DNA: TGCAGCGCCGACGGGACAGGGTATGCGGATGAGCAGTTCTTC; CDR3: CSADGTGYADEQFF